This T cell receptor beta chain was retrieved from a study of PD-1 blockade in classical Hodgkin lymphoma. On this clone itself: The antigen is not known.

Indicated time point: cycle 4 day 1 (C4D1), after less than seven weeks of nivolumab. Every patient experienced relapse after autologous stem cell transplantation, and brentuximab vedotin exposure varied. Only in-frame clones appear in the TCRdb table, and some are missing; sequencing was by immunoSEQ multiplex PCR. The data hold 85,000 to 90,000 clones, with approximately 90% observed a single time. Findings of the study overall: Significantly greater TCR diversity emerged by C4D1 in CD4+ cells but not CD8+ cells.

Germline loops: CDR1 SGHRS, CDR2 YFSETQ. CDR3 size: 16 residues. V lost 0 bases and J 1 base, leaving 14 bases between the germline ends. J is TRBJ2-7 and V is TRBV5-1; tentative D call: TRBD1 (6 bases). Here the sequenced sample was peripheral blood mononuclear cells (PBMCs), taken before the fourth cycle of nivolumab. This clonotype was obtained from a human donor with classical Hodgkin lymphoma. In DNA, the CDR3 is TGCGCCAGCAGCTTGGCGGTGGGGGCCCAATCCTACGAGCAGTACTTC. The encoded protein is CASSLAVGAQSYEQYF.